The sequence of this TCR beta chain was determined in a study of T cells after yellow fever vaccination. Study-wide findings and caveats: At around 95% for CD4 and 75% to 90% for CD8, most primary-vaccination clones showed up again after the booster.

A 5'RACE template-switching step, the method used to make TCR cDNA, added a universal primer site and UMIs. A single record per CDR3 protein comes from TCRdb applying MiXCR to the 5' RACE reads. The profile covers 340,000 or so distinct CDR3 sequences, with approximately 12% appearing a single time and 3.2% taken by the ten largest. The ends were cut back, 0 bases at V and 0 bases at J, with 11 bases in the middle. Germline V gene data show CDR1 as MNHNY and CDR2 as SVGAGI (reference sequence). This CDR3 contains 16 residues. With regard to this clonotype: Its antigen remains unidentified.

Sample: CD4+ T cells sorted from PBMCs, taken 15 days after the yellow fever booster vaccination. The rearrangement joins TRBV6-6 to TRBJ1-2, with D possibly matching TRBD1 (6 bases). This TCR came from a young man who received the YFV17D yellow fever vaccine. Written as DNA, the CDR3 is TGTGCCAGCAGTTACTCCACCTACAGGGCTAACTATGGCTACACCTTC. Residues: CASSYSTYRANYGYTF.